A selection of T cell receptor beta chains follows, all from one sample in a study of graft-versus-host responses after intestinal transplantation. Sequenced by immunoSEQ multiplex PCR; TCRdb stores in-frame clones only, minus some. The sample has 90,000 to 130,000 clones, more than 85% seen once; the top ten hold less than 1.5%. What these receptors recognize is not known. Here the sequenced sample was unstimulated CD8+ T cells sorted from spleen or lymph node cells, taken before transplant. The receptors here all came from a human donor who was the organ donor for an intestinal transplant. Both conserved end residues are part of each CDR3. D genes are given only for firm matches. Rows give clone size only sometimes, using once, few, many, or a class for an expanded clone.

J | V | size | D | CDR3 | DNA
TRBJ2-7 | TRBV27 | NA | NA | CASSWTYEQYF | TGTGCCAGCAGTTGGACCTACGAGCAGTACTTC
TRBJ2-7 | TRBV7-2 | NA | NA | CASSLPGDGSYEQYF | TGTGCCAGCAGCTTACCCGGGGACGGCTCCTACGAGCAGTACTTC
TRBJ2-1 | TRBV6-1 | once | NA | CASSDSYGNNEQFF | TGTGCCAGCAGTGATAGCTACGGGAACAATGAGCAGTTCTTC
TRBJ2-1 | TRBV4-1 | NA | NA | CASSRLAAGSYNEQFF | TGCGCCAGCAGCCGTCTCGCGGCGGGGTCCTACAATGAGCAGTTCTTC
TRBJ2-5 | TRBV7-9 | NA | NA | CASGPELEYLKTQYF | TGTGCCAGCGGCCCGGAGTTGGAGTATTTAAAGACCCAGTACTTC
TRBJ1-3 | TRBV4-3 | once | TRBD1 | CASSQALPETGDLGNTIYF | TGCGCCAGCAGCCAGGCCCTGCCGGAGACAGGGGATCTCGGAAACACCATATATTTT
TRBJ2-7 | TRBV19 | NA | TRBD1 | CASSETGYYEQYF | TGTGCCAGTTCGGAGACAGGGTACTACGAGCAGTACTTC
TRBJ2-7 | TRBV4-3 | NA | NA | CASSQWNGNEQYF | TGCGCCAGCAGCCAATGGAACGGGAACGAGCAGTACTTC
TRBJ1-4 | TRBV10-2 | NA | NA | CASSESGTNEKLFF | TGCGCCAGCAGTGAGTCCGGGACTAATGAAAAACTGTTTTTT
TRBJ1-1 | TRBV6-1 | NA | NA | CASSDRASPNTEAFF | TGTGCCAGCAGTGACAGGGCGTCCCCGAACACTGAAGCTTTCTTT
TRBJ2-5 | TRBV30 | NA | TRBD2 | CAWQSAGGTWETQYF | TGTGCCTGGCAGTCGGCGGGAGGCACCTGGGAGACCCAGTACTTC
TRBJ1-2 | TRBV5-6 | NA | NA | CASSLWGYGYTF | TGTGCCAGCAGCTTGTGGGGCTATGGCTACACCTTC
TRBJ2-7 | TRBV9 | NA | TRBD2 | CASSVGGGSNYEQYF | TGTGCCAGCAGCGTAGGAGGCGGGAGTAACTACGAGCAGTACTTC
TRBJ1-2 | TRBV27 | NA | NA | CASSSDGYYGYTF | TGTGCCAGCAGTTCGGACGGATACTATGGCTACACCTTC
TRBJ1-1 | TRBV4-2 | NA | TRBD1 | CASSQAGGEDTEAFF | TGTGCCAGCAGCCAAGCAGGGGGCGAGGACACTGAAGCTTTCTTT
TRBJ1-3 | TRBV9 | NA | NA | CASSVNADSGNTIYF | TGTGCCAGCAGCGTAAATGCAGACTCTGGAAACACCATATATTTT
TRBJ1-2 | TRBV30 | NA | NA | CAWSGQSYGYTF | TGTGCCTGGAGTGGCCAGAGCTATGGCTACACCTTC
TRBJ1-2 | TRBV29-1 | NA | NA | CSVNGNGYTF | TGCAGCGTTAACGGGAATGGCTACACCTTC
TRBJ1-3 | TRBV19 | once | NA | CASSMQGRPTGNTIYF | TGTGCCAGTAGTATGCAGGGCAGGCCTACTGGAAACACCATATATTTT
TRBJ2-7 | TRBV23-1 | NA | TRBD2 | CASSQFSGLLAGFVSYEQYF | TGCGCCAGCAGTCAATTCTCTGGGTTATTAGCGGGATTCGTATCCTACGAGCAGTACTTC
TRBJ1-3 | TRBV10-3 | NA | NA | CAISEPKEVGPGNTIYF | TGTGCCATCAGTGAGCCTAAAGAGGTTGGACCTGGAAACACCATATATTTT
TRBJ1-5 | TRBV4-3 | NA | NA | CASSQDRFGVGRRSNQPQHF | TGCGCCAGCAGCCAAGATCGTTTCGGGGTGGGCCGGAGGAGCAATCAGCCCCAGCATTTT
TRBJ2-4 | TRBV7-2 | NA | NA | CASRDQALQNIQYF | TGTGCCAGCAGGGACCAGGCTTTACAAAACATTCAGTACTTC
TRBJ2-7 | TRBV4-2 | NA | TRBD1 | CASSQEQGAGYEQYF | TGTGCCAGCAGCCAGGAACAGGGGGCCGGGTACGAGCAGTACTTC
TRBJ2-7 | TRBV6-5 | NA | TRBD2 | CASSYTGTSYYEQYF | TGTGCCAGCAGTTATACCGGGACTAGCTACTACGAGCAGTACTTC
TRBJ1-4 | TRBV4-1 | NA | NA | CASSQAPGQPNEKLFF | TGCGCCAGCAGCCAAGCCCCCGGACAGCCAAATGAAAAACTGTTTTTT
TRBJ1-2 | TRBV6-1 | NA | NA | CASSEGVDGIYGYTF | TGTGCCAGCAGTGAAGGTGTGGACGGAATCTATGGCTACACCTTC
TRBJ2-5 | TRBV29-1 | NA | NA | CSADGQAYQETQYF | TGCAGCGCCGACGGCCAGGCCTACCAAGAGACCCAGTACTTC
TRBJ2-2 | TRBV6-4 | NA | TRBD1 | CASSYGTDTGELFF | TGTGCCAGCAGTTACGGGACAGACACCGGGGAGCTGTTTTTT
TRBJ1-2 | TRBV7-3 | NA | NA | CASSLTGRSGYTF | TGTGCCAGCAGCTTAACGGGGCGATCGGGCTACACCTTC
TRBJ2-7 | TRBV6-6 | NA | NA | CASSYLVGGATYEQYF | TGTGCCAGCAGTTACTTGGTAGGGGGGGCCACCTACGAGCAGTACTTC
TRBJ1-1 | TRBV9 | NA | NA | CASSEDLGTEAFF | TGTGCCAGCAGCGAAGATCTGGGCACTGAAGCTTTCTTT
TRBJ1-1 | TRBV15 | NA | NA | CATSRDRTGNTEAFF | TGTGCCACCAGCAGAGATCGGACGGGCAACACTGAAGCTTTCTTT
TRBJ2-3 | TRBV11-3 | NA | TRBD2 | CASSFSSGRRDTQYF | TGTGCCAGCAGCTTTTCTAGCGGGAGGAGGGATACGCAGTATTTT
TRBJ1-1 | TRBV5-1 | NA | NA | CASSLEGMRWDTEAFF | TGCGCCAGCAGCTTGGAAGGAATGAGGTGGGACACTGAAGCTTTCTTT
TRBJ2-4 | TRBV5-1 | NA | NA | CASSLDRGNIQYF | TGCGCCAGCAGCTTGGACAGAGGGAACATTCAGTACTTC
TRBJ2-1 | TRBV19 | NA | TRBD2 | CASSMLFGTSGYNEQFF | TGTGCCAGTAGTATGTTGTTCGGGACTAGCGGATACAATGAGCAGTTCTTC
TRBJ2-3 | TRBV28 | NA | NA | CASTNFEGRTDTQYF | TGTGCCAGCACTAACTTTGAGGGACGCACAGATACGCAGTATTTT
TRBJ1-2 | TRBV5-4 | NA | NA | CASSHPGKRAEDYGYTF | TGTGCCAGCAGCCACCCGGGGAAACGTGCTGAGGACTATGGCTACACCTTC
TRBJ2-3 | TRBV30 | NA | NA | CAWTRGPKMGDTQYF | TGTGCCTGGACCAGGGGCCCCAAAATGGGCGATACGCAGTATTTT
TRBJ2-5 | TRBV25-1 | NA | NA | CASSEYGGREVTQYF | TGTGCCAGCAGTGAATATGGGGGCAGGGAGGTGACCCAGTACTTC
TRBJ2-1 | TRBV11-2 | NA | TRBD2 | CASSLLAGGPGEQFF | TGTGCCAGCAGCCTCTTAGCGGGAGGGCCGGGTGAGCAGTTCTTC
TRBJ2-7 | TRBV7-6 | NA | TRBD2 | CASSLGGLAGHEQYF | TGTGCCAGCAGCTTAGGGGGACTAGCGGGACACGAGCAGTACTTC
TRBJ1-1 | TRBV5-6 | NA | NA | CASSPGILNTEAFF | TGTGCCAGCAGCCCGGGGATTTTGAACACTGAAGCTTTCTTT
TRBJ2-3 | TRBV28 | NA | TRBD1 | CASRSQGVSTDTQYF | TGTGCCAGCAGATCACAGGGGGTTAGCACAGATACGCAGTATTTT
TRBJ1-1 | TRBV4-1 | NA | NA | CASSQDPMNTEAFF | TGCGCCAGCAGCCAAGATCCCATGAACACTGAAGCTTTCTTT
TRBJ2-7 | TRBV6-6 | NA | NA | CASDPHGSYEQYF | TGTGCCAGCGACCCCCACGGGTCCTACGAGCAGTACTTC
TRBJ2-1 | TRBV6-5 | NA | TRBD2 | CASSYIAGGPNEQFF | TGTGCCAGCAGTTACATAGCGGGAGGGCCGAATGAGCAGTTCTTC
TRBJ2-7 | TRBV4-1 | NA | TRBD1 | CASSKGDSSYEQYF | TGCGCCAGCAGCAAGGGGGACAGCTCCTACGAGCAGTACTTC
TRBJ2-7 | TRBV21-1 | NA | NA | CASSKALAGKSYEQYF | TGTGCCAGCAGCAAAGCGCTCGCGGGAAAGTCCTACGAGCAGTACTTC
TRBJ1-1 | TRBV5-1 | NA | TRBD1 | CASSDRGRTEAFF | TGCGCCAGCAGCGACAGGGGGAGGACTGAAGCTTTCTTT
TRBJ2-7 | TRBV21-1 | NA | NA | CASSKVTARQPPDCEQYF | TGTGCCAGCAGCAAAGTAACCGCTCGGCAACCACCGGATTGCGAGCAGTACTTC
TRBJ2-2 | TRBV5-1 | NA | TRBD1 | CASTPRLDRGLANTGELFF | TGCGCCAGCACCCCCCGACTGGACAGGGGCCTTGCGAACACCGGGGAGCTGTTTTTT
TRBJ2-1 | TRBV19 | NA | TRBD2 | CAIKLAESSYNEQFF | TGTGCCATAAAACTAGCGGAAAGCTCCTACAATGAGCAGTTCTTC
TRBJ2-7 | TRBV19 | NA | NA | CASSIGREYEQYF | TGTGCCAGTAGTATCGGCAGGGAATACGAGCAGTACTTC